The source of this TCR beta chain is a study of identical twins. This clonotype was picked up a small number of times. Its specificity is not known. The CDR3 has 16 residues. Trimming took 3 bases from V and 0 from J, leaving 9 bases between them. Germline loops: CDR1 MDHEN, CDR2 SYDVKM. TCRdb reprocessed the 5' RACE reads with MiXCR, giving one entry per CDR3 protein. The sample has approximately 620,000 distinct CDR3 sequences; 8% to 9% are singletons. Regarding the study as a whole: Cord blood beta clonotypes that were abundant carried fewer insertions, and memory repertoires showed no such trend. Zero-insertion analyses were open to partial confounding by invariant MAIT and iNKT cells. Without tracking the same donors, conclusions rested on cross-sectional statistical analysis.

These data also featured in a second study, about yellow fever vaccine responses in identical twins.

Sequencing used PBMCs. The V gene is TRBV28, the J gene TRBJ2-6; no firm D call. This receptor was obtained from a woman under 30 in good health. The CDR3 sequence is CASSLAVGSGANVLTF. The CDR3 bases are TGTGCCAGCAGTTTGGCTGTTGGCTCTGGGGCCAACGTCCTGACTTTC.